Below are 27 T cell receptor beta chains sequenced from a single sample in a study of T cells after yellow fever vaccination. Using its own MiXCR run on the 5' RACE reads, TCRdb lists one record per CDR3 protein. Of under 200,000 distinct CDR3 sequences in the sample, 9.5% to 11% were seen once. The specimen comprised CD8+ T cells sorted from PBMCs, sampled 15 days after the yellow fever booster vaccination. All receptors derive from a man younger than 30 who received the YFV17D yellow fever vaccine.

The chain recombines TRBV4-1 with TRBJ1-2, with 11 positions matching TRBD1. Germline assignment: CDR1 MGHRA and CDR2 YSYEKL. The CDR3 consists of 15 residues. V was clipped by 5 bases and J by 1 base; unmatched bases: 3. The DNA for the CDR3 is TGCGCCAGCAGCTCCGGGACAGGGGGTAACTATGGCTACACCTTC. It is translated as CASSSGTGGNYGYTF.

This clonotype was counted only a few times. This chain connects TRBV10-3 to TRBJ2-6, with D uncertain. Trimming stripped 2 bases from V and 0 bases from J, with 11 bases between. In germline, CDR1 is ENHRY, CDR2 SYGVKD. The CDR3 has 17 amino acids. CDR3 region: CAISEPLVASGANVLTF. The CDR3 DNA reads TGTGCCATCAGTGAGCCGCTAGTGGCCTCTGGGGCCAACGTCCTGACTTTC.

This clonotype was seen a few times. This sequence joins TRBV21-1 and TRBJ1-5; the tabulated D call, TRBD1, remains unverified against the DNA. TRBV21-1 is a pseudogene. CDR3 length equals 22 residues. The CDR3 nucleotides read TGTGCCAGCAGCAACACGACGAAACCCACAGCGAGGGCACAGGGACCAGACCAGCCCCAGCATTTT. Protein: CASSNTTKPTARAQGPDQPQHF.

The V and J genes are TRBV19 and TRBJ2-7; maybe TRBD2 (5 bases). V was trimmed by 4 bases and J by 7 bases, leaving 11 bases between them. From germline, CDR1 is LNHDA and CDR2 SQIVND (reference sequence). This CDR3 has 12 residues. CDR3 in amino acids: CASSRTRREQYV. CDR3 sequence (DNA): TGTGCCAGTAGTAGGACCCGGAGGGAGCAGTACGTC.

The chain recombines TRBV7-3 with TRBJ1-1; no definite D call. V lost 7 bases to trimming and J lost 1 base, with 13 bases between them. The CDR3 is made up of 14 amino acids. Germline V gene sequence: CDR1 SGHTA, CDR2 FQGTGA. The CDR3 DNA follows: TGTGCCAGCACATTAGAGGAGGAGAACACTGAAGCTTTCTTT. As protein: CASTLEEENTEAFF.

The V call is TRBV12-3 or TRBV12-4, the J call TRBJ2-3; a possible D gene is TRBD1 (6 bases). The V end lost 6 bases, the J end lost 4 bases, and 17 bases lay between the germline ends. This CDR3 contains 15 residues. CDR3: CASSRLGAVADTQYF. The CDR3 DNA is TGTGCCAGCAGCCGATTGGGGGCCGTGGCAGATACGCAGTATTTT.

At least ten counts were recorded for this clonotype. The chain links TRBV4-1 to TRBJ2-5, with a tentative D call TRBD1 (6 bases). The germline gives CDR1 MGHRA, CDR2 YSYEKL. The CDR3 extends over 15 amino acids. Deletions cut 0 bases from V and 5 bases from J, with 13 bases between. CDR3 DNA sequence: TGCGCCAGCAGCCAAGATACCGGACAGACGGAGACCCAGTACTTC. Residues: CASSQDTGQTETQYF.

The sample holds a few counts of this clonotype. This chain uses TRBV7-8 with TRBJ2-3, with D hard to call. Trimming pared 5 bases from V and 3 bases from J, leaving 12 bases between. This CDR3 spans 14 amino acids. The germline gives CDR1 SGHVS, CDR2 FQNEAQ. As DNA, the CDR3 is TGTGCCAGCAGCCAAGACCTGGGTACAGATACGCAGTATTTT. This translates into CASSQDLGTDTQYF.

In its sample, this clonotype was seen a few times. CDR3 DNA sequence: TGCGCCAGCAGCCAAGATTACAGCGGGGGTTACGAGCAGTACTTC. This sequence encodes CASSQDYSGGYEQYF. This sequence joins TRBV4-3 and TRBJ2-7; the match to TRBD2 covers 8 bases. This CDR3 is built from 15 residues. Per germline, CDR1 LGHNA and CDR2 YSLEER. Losses at the gene ends were 0 bases for V and 4 bases for J; bases not matched to a gene: 5.

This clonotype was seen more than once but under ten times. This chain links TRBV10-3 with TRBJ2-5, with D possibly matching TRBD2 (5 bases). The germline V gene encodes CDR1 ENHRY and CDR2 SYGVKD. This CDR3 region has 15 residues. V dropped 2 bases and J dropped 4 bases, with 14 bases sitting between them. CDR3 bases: TGTGCCATCAGTGAGGTCGGAGGTCGGGGAGAGACCCAGTACTTC. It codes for CAISEVGGRGETQYF.

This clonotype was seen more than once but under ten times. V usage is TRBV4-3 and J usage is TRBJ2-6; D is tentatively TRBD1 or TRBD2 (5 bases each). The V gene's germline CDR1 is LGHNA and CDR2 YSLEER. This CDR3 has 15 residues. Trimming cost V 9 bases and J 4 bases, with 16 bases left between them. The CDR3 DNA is TGCGCCAGTCAACCGGGGCTGTGGGGGGCCAACGTCCTGACTTTC. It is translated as CASQPGLWGANVLTF.

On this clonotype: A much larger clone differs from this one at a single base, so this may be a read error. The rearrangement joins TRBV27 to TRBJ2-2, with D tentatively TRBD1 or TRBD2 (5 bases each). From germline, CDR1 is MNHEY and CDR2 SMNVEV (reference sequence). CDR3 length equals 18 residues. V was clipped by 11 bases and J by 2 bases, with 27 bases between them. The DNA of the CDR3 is TGTGCCTGCACTATCATAGGGGCCCGGACGGGAAACACCGGGGAGCTGTTTTTT. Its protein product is CACTIIGARTGNTGELFF.

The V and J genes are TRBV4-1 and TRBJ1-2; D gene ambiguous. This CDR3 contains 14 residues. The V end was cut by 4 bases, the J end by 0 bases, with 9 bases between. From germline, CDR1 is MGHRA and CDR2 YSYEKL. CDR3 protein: CASSPPSPNYGYTF. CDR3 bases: TGCGCCAGCAGCCCACCCTCCCCTAACTATGGCTACACCTTC.

The CDR3 DNA is TGCGCCAGCAGCTTGGTAGGGGGACACTCCTACAATGAGCAGTTCTTC. It specifies CASSLVGGHSYNEQFF. V and J are TRBV5-1 and TRBJ2-1; D is possibly TRBD1 (6 bases). Trimming shortened V by 0 bases and J by 0 bases, and 10 bases separated the two germline ends. Germline V lookup: CDR1 SGHRS, CDR2 YFSETQ. This CDR3 is 16 amino acids long.

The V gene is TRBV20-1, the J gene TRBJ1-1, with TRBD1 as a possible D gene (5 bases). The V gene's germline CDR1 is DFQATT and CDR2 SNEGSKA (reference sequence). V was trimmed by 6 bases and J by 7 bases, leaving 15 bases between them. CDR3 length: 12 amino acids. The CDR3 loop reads CSAKGSSNEAFF. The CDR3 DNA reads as TGCAGTGCAAAGGGGTCGTCTAATGAAGCTTTCTTT.

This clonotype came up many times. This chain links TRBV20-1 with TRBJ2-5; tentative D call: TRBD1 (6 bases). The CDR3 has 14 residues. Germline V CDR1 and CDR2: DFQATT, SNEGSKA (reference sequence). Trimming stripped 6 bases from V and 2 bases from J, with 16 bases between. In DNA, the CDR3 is TGCAGTGCGGAACAGGGTGACGGACAAGAGACCCAGTACTTC. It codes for CSAEQGDGQETQYF.

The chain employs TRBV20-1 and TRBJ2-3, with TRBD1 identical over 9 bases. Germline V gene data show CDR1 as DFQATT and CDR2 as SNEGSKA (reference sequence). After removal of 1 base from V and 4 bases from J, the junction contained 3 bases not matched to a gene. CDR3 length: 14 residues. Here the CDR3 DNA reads TGCAGTGCTAGAGGGGACAGGGCAGCAGATACGCAGTATTTT. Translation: CSARGDRAADTQYF.

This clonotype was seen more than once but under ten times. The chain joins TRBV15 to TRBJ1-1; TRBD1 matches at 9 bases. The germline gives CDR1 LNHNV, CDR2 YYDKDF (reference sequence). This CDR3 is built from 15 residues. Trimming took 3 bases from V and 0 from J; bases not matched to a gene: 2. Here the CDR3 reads CATSRDRGLNTEAFF. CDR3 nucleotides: TGTGCCACCAGCAGGGACAGGGGATTGAACACTGAAGCTTTCTTT.

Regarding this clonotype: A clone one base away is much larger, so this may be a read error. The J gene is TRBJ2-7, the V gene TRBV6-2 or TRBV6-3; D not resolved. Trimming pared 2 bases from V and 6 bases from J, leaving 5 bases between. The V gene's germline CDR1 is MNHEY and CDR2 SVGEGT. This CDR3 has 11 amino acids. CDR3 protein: CASSYGSEQYF. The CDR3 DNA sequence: TGTGCCAGCAGTTACGGGTCCGAGCAGTACTTC.

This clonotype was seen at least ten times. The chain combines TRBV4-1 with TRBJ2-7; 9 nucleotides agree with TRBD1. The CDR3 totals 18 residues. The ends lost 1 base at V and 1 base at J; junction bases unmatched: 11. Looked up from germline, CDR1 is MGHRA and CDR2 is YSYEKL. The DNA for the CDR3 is TGCGCCAGCAGCCAAGCCCTAGGGGGACAGGGATGGTCCTACGAGCAGTACTTC. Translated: CASSQALGGQGWSYEQYF.

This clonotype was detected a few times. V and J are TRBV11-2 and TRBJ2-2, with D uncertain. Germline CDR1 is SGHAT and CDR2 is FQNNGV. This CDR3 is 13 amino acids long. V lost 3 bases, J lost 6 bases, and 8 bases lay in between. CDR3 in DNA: TGTGCCAGCAGCTTTCGGTCCCCCGGGGAGCTGTTTTTT. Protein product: CASSFRSPGELFF.

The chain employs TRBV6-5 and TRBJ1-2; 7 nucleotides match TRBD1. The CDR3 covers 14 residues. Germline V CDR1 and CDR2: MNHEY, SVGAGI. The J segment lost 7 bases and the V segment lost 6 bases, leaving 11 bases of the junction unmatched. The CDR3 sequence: CASSLQGGGSGYTF. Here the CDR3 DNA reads TGTGCCAGCAGCCTCCAGGGGGGGGGCTCTGGCTACACCTTC.

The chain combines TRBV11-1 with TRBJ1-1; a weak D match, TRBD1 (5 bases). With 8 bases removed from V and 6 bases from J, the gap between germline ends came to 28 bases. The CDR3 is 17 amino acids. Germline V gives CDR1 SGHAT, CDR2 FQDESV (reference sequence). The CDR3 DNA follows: TGTGCCAGCGCTCGGAACGTTGACGACCTAGGGGCACCTGAAGCTTTCTTT. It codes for CASARNVDDLGAPEAFF.

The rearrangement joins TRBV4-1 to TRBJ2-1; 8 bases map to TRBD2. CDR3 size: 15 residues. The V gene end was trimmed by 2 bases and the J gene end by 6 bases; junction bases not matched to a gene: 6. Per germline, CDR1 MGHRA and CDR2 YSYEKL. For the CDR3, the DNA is TGCGCCAGCAGCCAACGGGGGGGCGTCGGCAATGAGCAGTTCTTC. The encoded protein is CASSQRGGVGNEQFF.

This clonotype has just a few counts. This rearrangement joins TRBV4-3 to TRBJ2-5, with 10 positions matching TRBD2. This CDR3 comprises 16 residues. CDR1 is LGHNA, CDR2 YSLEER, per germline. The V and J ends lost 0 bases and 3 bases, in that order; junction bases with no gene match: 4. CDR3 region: CASSQEIGLAEETQYF. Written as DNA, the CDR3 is TGCGCCAGCAGCCAAGAAATAGGACTAGCGGAAGAGACCCAGTACTTC.

The CDR3 here is CASSQAGLATGELFF. As DNA, the CDR3 is TGTGCCAGCAGCCAAGCGGGACTAGCTACCGGGGAGCTGTTTTTT. V usage is TRBV3-1 and J usage is TRBJ2-2; 9 positions agree with TRBD2. V lost 1 base to trimming and J lost 5 bases; unmatched junction nucleotides: 2. Germline CDR1 and CDR2: LGHDT and YNNKEL (reference sequence). This CDR3 spans 15 amino acids. The full variable domain, its missing parts supplied by reference TRBV3-1 and TRBJ2-2, is DTAVSQTPKYLVTQMGNDKSIKCEQNLGHDTMYWYKQDSKKFLKIMFSYNNKELIINETVPNRFSPKSPDKAHLNLHINSLELGDSAVYFCASSQAGLATGELFFGEGSRLTVL.

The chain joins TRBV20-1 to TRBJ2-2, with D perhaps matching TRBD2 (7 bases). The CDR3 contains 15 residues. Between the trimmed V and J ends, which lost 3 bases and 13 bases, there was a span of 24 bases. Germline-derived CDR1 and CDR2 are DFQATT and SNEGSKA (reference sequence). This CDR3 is CSARRLGGGAEGLFF. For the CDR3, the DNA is TGCAGTGCTAGGAGATTGGGCGGGGGCGCCGAGGGGCTGTTTTTT.